What follows are 4 T cell receptor beta chains derived from one specimen sequenced in a study of read filtering for tumor transcriptome and immune sequencing. From 400 to 450 ng of RNA, a library with molecular barcoded alpha/delta and beta/gamma adaptors was made. In TCRdb, the reads were re-called with MiXCR into one record per CDR3 protein. The table lists some 40,000 distinct CDR3 sequences, approximately 10% of them singletons. The sequencing input was a population of CD138-negative cells sorted from bone marrow. These receptors all come from a donor at least 40 years old with multiple myeloma.

The rearrangement uses TRBV12-3 or TRBV12-4 and TRBJ2-3; 9 bases map to TRBD2. This CDR3 spans 13 amino acids. The V and J ends lost 7 bases and 4 bases, in that order; junction bases with no gene match: 3. CDR3 sequence reads: CASKAGGPDTQYF. DNA of the CDR3: TGTGCCAGCAAAGCGGGGGGCCCAGATACGCAGTATTTT.

In its sample, this clonotype was seen many times. The chain links TRBV28 to TRBJ2-1; TRBD1 might be the D (5 bases). The ends were cut back, 8 bases at V and 11 bases at J, with 16 bases in the middle. The germline V gene encodes CDR1 MDHEN and CDR2 SYDVKM. This CDR3 is 12 amino acids long. Here the CDR3 reads CASQYTGAKQFF. CDR3 sequence (DNA): TGTGCCAGCCAATACACAGGAGCCAAGCAGTTCTTC.

This clonotype was seen repeatedly, ten times or more. V and J are TRBV20-1 and TRBJ2-1, with TRBD2 identical over 9 bases. Germline V gene sequence: CDR1 DFQATT, CDR2 SNEGSKA (reference sequence). The CDR3 has 14 amino acids. V shed 5 bases, J shed 8 bases, and the junction held 10 bases outside the gene matches. In DNA form, the CDR3 reads TGCAGTGCTTCCTCCAGCGGGGGGCCACATGAGCAGTTCTTC. It yields the protein CSASSSGGPHEQFF.

Within the sample, this clonotype is medium-sized. The genes are TRBV27 and TRBJ2-7; 7 bases are a match to TRBD1. The CDR3 is 16 residues long. The germline V gene encodes CDR1 MNHEY and CDR2 SMNVEV (reference sequence). The V gene end was trimmed by 3 bases and the J gene end by 3 bases; junction bases not matched to a gene: 11. The DNA for the CDR3 is TGTGCCAGCAGTTTGACAGGGAATCCCTACTACTACGAGCAGTACTTC. Translation gives CASSLTGNPYYYEQYF.